This passage covers 3 T cell receptor beta chains from one sample sequenced in a study of cytomegalovirus exposure and HLA in healthy donors (dated by TCRdb to about 2017). Library prep was done by the immunoSEQ multiplex PCR assay. For the multiplex PCR, a mixture combining 60 forward primers for TCR Vbeta segments and 13 reverse primers for TCR Jbeta segments was used. TCRdb obtained this table from immuneACCESS and retained in-frame rearrangements with V and J assigned. These tables miss some clones; where compared with another copy, unresolved V genes account for less than half of the shortfall, and the remainder is unexplained. Across this sample there are 90,000 to 140,000 clones, with 76% seen only once. Of the sample, 8.2% falls within the top ten clones. Material: PBMCs. The receptor set was obtained from a man in his forties in good health and CMV-seropositive.

The V and J genes are TRBV4-3 and TRBJ2-1, with TRBD2 as a possible D gene (6 bases). Germline values: CDR1 LGHNA, CDR2 YSLEER. V was trimmed by 4 bases and J by 0 bases, leaving 13 bases between them. The CDR3 has 16 amino acids. CDR3 sequence: CASSRGLGSSYNEQFF. The DNA of the CDR3 is TGCGCCAGCAGCCGGGGACTGGGGAGCTCCTACAATGAGCAGTTCTTC.

This clone has just a few counts. This chain uses TRBV2 with TRBJ2-1; 8 bases are shared with TRBD2. Trimming removed 7 bases from V and 3 bases from J; junction bases left unmatched: 5. The CDR3 is 14 residues long. Per the germline V gene, CDR1 is SNHLY and CDR2 is FYNNEI. DNA for the CDR3: TGTGCCAGCAAAACTAGCGGATTCTACAATGAGCAGTTCTTC. Translated, it gives CASKTSGFYNEQFF.

This clone showed up just once. The chain links TRBV5-4 to TRBJ1-6; TRBD1 agrees at 7 bases. The J segment lost 7 bases and the V segment lost 4 bases, leaving 11 bases of the junction unmatched. Germline V lookup: CDR1 SGHNT, CDR2 YYREEE (reference sequence). CDR3 length: 16 amino acids. CDR3 DNA: TGTGCCAGCAGCCGCGACAGGGTCGGAACGAATTCACCCCTCCACTTT. Protein: CASSRDRVGTNSPLHF.